The TCR beta chain described here comes from a study of T-cell reconstitution after alpha-beta-depleted transplantation in children. Unique molecular identifiers were built into the TCRbeta library. TCRdb re-analysed the PCR reads in MiXCR, keeping a single row per CDR3 protein. The sample holds 200,000 to 300,000 distinct CDR3 sequences, 12% seen once. Trimming cost V 8 bases and J 2 bases, with 13 bases left between them. From germline, CDR1 is MNHEY and CDR2 SVGEGT. CDR3 length: 15 amino acids. In its sample, this clonotype was seen many times. This sequence was found in a human donor who donated a stem cell graft to a child with acute lymphoblastic leukemia. The chain has TRBV6-2 or TRBV6-3 and TRBJ1-6; the D gene is possibly TRBD1 (5 bases). Sequenced material: PBMCs from the stem cell graft donor, taken from the stem cell graft. The CDR3 is CASDRSGTYNSPLHF. DNA for the CDR3: TGTGCCAGCGACCGTTCAGGGACCTATAATTCACCCCTCCACTTT.